A single sample gave rise to the 32 T cell receptor beta chains below, sequenced in a study of cytomegalovirus exposure and HLA in healthy donors. 60 Vbeta and 13 Jbeta primers were used in PCR. Measured with immunoSEQ multiplex PCR; TCRdb has only the in-frame clones, and not every one. The table shows 200,000 or so clones, with 65% to 85% occurring only once. The sequencing sample was made of PBMCs. These TCRs come from a boy younger than 10 in good health and CMV-seronegative.

V gene TRBV6-5 combines with J gene TRBJ1-3, with unresolved D. Germline loops: CDR1 MNHEY, CDR2 SVGAGI. V was trimmed by 6 bases and J by 0 bases, leaving 9 bases between them. The CDR3 runs 14 residues. CDR3 sequence reads: CASSLSGSGNTIYF. Here the CDR3 DNA reads TGTGCCAGCAGCCTATCGGGCTCTGGAAACACCATATATTTT.

This clone was recorded a few times. The CDR3 loop reads CASSRHRVVVAFF. The CDR3 DNA is TGCGCCAGCAGCCGACACAGGGTAGTGGTGGCTTTCTTT. The V gene is TRBV10-1, the J gene TRBJ1-1, with D maybe TRBD1 (6 bases). The V end was cut by 6 bases, the J end by 11 bases, with 19 bases between. The CDR3 contains 13 residues. In germline, CDR1 is WNHNN, CDR2 SYGVQD (reference sequence).

The chain joins TRBV4-2 to TRBJ1-6; 9 bases match TRBD1. The CDR3 covers 16 residues. CDR1 and CDR2 from the germline V gene are LGHNA and YNFKEQ. Trimming at V came to 2 bases and at J to 10 bases, leaving 9 bases not matched to a gene. CDR3 in amino acids: CASSQRTGVFGSPLHF. The CDR3, as DNA: TGTGCCAGCAGCCAACGGACAGGGGTTTTTGGGTCACCCCTCCACTTT.

This chain connects TRBV7-2 to TRBJ2-5; unclear D gene. Trimming removed 0 bases at V and 0 bases at J, with 2 bases between. The germline gives CDR1 SGHTA, CDR2 FQGNSA. The CDR3 has 13 amino acids. This chain's CDR3 is CASSLAYQETQYF. The CDR3 nucleotides are TGTGCCAGCAGCTTAGCCTACCAAGAGACCCAGTACTTC.

This clone was counted only a few times. The genes are TRBV4-2 and TRBJ2-3; 10 bases are shared with TRBD2. The CDR3 consists of 15 residues. Germline CDR1 reads LGHNA; CDR2 reads YNFKEQ. After removal of 4 bases from V and 5 bases from J, the junction contained 6 bases not matched to a gene. The CDR3 nucleotides read TGTGCCAGCAGCCCTAGCGGGGGAGGCCAAGATACGCAGTATTTT. Protein product: CASSPSGGGQDTQYF.

The V and J genes are TRBV4-1 and TRBJ1-2; 7 bases are shared with TRBD1. Germline CDR1 reads MGHRA; CDR2 reads YSYEKL. The CDR3 loop spans 15 amino acids. V dropped 5 bases and J dropped 3; count of bases not matched to a gene: 9. CDR3 residues: CASSVTGVGDYGYTF. CDR3 DNA sequence: TGCGCCAGCAGCGTAACAGGGGTAGGGGACTATGGCTACACCTTC.

The chain is built from TRBV7-6 and TRBJ2-1, with TRBD2 matching over 11 bases. CDR1 is SGHVS, CDR2 FNYEAQ, per germline. V shed 4 bases, J shed 0 bases, and the junction held 8 bases outside the gene matches. The CDR3 is 18 amino acids. This CDR3 is CASSSIRTSGGSYNEQFF. The CDR3 bases are TGTGCCAGCAGCTCCATAAGAACTAGCGGGGGCTCCTACAATGAGCAGTTCTTC. Drawing the rest from reference TRBV7-6 and TRBJ2-1, the complete variable domain is GAGVSQSPRYKVTKRGQDVALRCDPISGHVSLYWYRQALGQGPEFLTYFNYEAQQDKSGLPNDRFSAERPEGSISTLTIQRTEQRDSAMYRCASSSIRTSGGSYNEQFFGPGTRLTVL.

V gene TRBV7-3 combines with J gene TRBJ2-3, with 8 bases lining up with TRBD2. Germline trimming cut 2 bases from V and 2 bases from J; bases unmatched to any gene: 3. CDR1 and CDR2 (germline): SGHTA, FQGTGA. The CDR3 runs 15 residues. The CDR3 DNA reads TGTGCCAGCAGCTTAGGACTAGCACACACAGATACGCAGTATTTT. Its protein is CASSLGLAHTDTQYF.

In this sample, this clone turned up a few times. This chain connects TRBV29-1 to TRBJ1-3; D might be TRBD1 (5 bases). The V gene lost 6 bases and the J gene lost 0 bases, with 12 bases spanning the gap. This CDR3 is built from 14 residues. The V gene's germline CDR1 is SQVTM and CDR2 ANQGSEA. CDR3 loop: CSVQDLGSGNTIYF. CDR3 DNA sequence: TGCAGCGTACAGGACCTCGGCTCTGGAAACACCATATATTTT. Looking up the rest from reference TRBV29-1 and TRBJ1-3 gives the full variable domain: SAVISQKPSRDICQRGTSLTIQCQVDSQVTMMFWYRQQPGQSLTLIATANQGSEATYESGFVIDKFPISRPNLTFSTLTVSNMSPEDSSIYLCSVQDLGSGNTIYFGEGSWLTVV.

A word on this clone: Other DNA sequences from this sample encode an identical CDR3 as well. This chain connects TRBV9 to TRBJ1-4, with D tentatively TRBD1 (5 bases). V was clipped by 3 bases and J by 7 bases, with 7 bases between them. In germline, CDR1 is SGDLS, CDR2 YYNGEE. The CDR3 sequence is 12 residues long. The chain's CDR3 is CASSDDSEKLFF. The CDR3 coding sequence is TGTGCCAGCAGCGATGACAGTGAAAAACTGTTTTTT.

The rearrangement uses TRBV9 and TRBJ2-5; TRBD2 aligns across 10 bases. Germline V gene data show CDR1 as SGDLS and CDR2 as YYNGEE. Losses at the gene ends were 0 bases for V and 1 base for J; bases not matched to a gene: 6. The CDR3 runs 17 residues. CDR3 in amino acids: CASSVDPSGGSQETQYF. The CDR3 DNA sequence: TGTGCCAGCAGCGTAGATCCTAGCGGGGGTTCCCAAGAGACCCAGTACTTC.

The V gene is TRBV5-5, the J gene TRBJ1-2; D is unresolved. The germline CDR1 and CDR2 sequences are SGHKS and YYEKEE (reference sequence). The CDR3 totals 14 residues. Trimming took off 4 bases at V and 1 base at J, with 11 bases between the two ends. The CDR3 coding sequence is TGTGCCAGCAGCGGTGAGAGTGGTAACTATGGCTACACCTTC. Translated, it gives CASSGESGNYGYTF.

This clone has a handful of counts. The rearrangement uses TRBV11-2 and TRBJ1-2; D remains ambiguous. Germline CDR1 reads SGHAT; CDR2 reads FQNNGV. Trimming cost V 2 bases and J 8 bases, with 12 bases left between them. This CDR3 is 13 amino acids long. DNA for the CDR3: TGTGCCAGCAGCTTACCGGGAGCGCCCGGCTACACCTTC. Its protein is CASSLPGAPGYTF.

This clone showed up just a few times. The rearrangement uses TRBV4-1 and TRBJ1-3; TRBD1 might be the D (5 bases). The germline V gene has CDR1 MGHRA and CDR2 YSYEKL. The CDR3 extends over 15 amino acids. Trimming left V 1 base short and J 5 bases short, with 12 bases between. The CDR3 nucleotides are TGCGCCAGCAGCCAAGTGGCAGGGAAAAGAAACACCATATATTTT. This encodes CASSQVAGKRNTIYF.

The sample holds one count of this clone. The V call is TRBV6-1, the J call TRBJ1-1; D not resolved. This CDR3 comprises 14 residues. Per the germline V gene, CDR1 is MNHNS and CDR2 is SASEGT. The V and J ends lost 5 bases and 4 bases respectively, with 14 bases between them. CDR3 DNA: TGTGCCAGCAGTCTAACAGATAGAAGCACTGAAGCTTTCTTT. This encodes CASSLTDRSTEAFF.

The chain combines TRBV12-1 with TRBJ1-1. TRBV12-1 is a recognized pseudogene. The CDR3 is 16 amino acids. This chain's CDR3 is CASSPPKCGLYTEAFF. For the CDR3, the DNA is TGTGCCAGCAGCCCTCCCAAGTGCGGTCTGTATACTGAAGCTTTCTTT.

This clone was observed a single time. This rearrangement joins TRBV27 to TRBJ2-3, with 10 bases aligning to TRBD2. Germline V gene data show CDR1 as MNHEY and CDR2 as SMNVEV (reference sequence). This CDR3 spans 14 amino acids. After removal of 6 bases from V and 7 bases from J, the junction contained 7 bases not matched to a gene. The CDR3 coding sequence is TGTGCCAGCAGGGGACTAGCGCCTTACAATACGCAGTATTTT. As protein: CASRGLAPYNTQYF.

The V and J genes are TRBV7-2 and TRBJ2-1, with a tentative D call TRBD1 (5 bases). V lost 1 base, J lost 3 bases, and 10 bases lay in between. Germline CDR1 reads SGHTA; CDR2 reads FQGNSA. The CDR3 has 15 residues. This CDR3 is CASSLGGYYYNEQFF. As DNA, the CDR3 is TGTGCCAGCAGCTTAGGGGGCTACTACTACAATGAGCAGTTCTTC.

This clone was detected once. V is TRBV7-2 and J is TRBJ1-5, with 8 bases fitting TRBD1. This CDR3 region has 15 residues. Germline values: CDR1 SGHTA, CDR2 FQGNSA. V lost 5 bases, J lost 4 bases, and 7 bases stayed unmatched. CDR3 in DNA: TGTGCCAGCAGCCTCAGGACAGGGTGGAATCAGCCCCAGCATTTT. It codes for CASSLRTGWNQPQHF.

The chain couples TRBV2 to TRBJ1-2; 10 bases are a match to TRBD1. J gave up 3 bases and V 9 bases, and 4 bases lay outside the gene matches. Germline assignment: CDR1 SNHLY and CDR2 FYNNEI. CDR3 size: 13 residues. In DNA, the CDR3 is TGTGCCAGTAAGACAGGGGGCTACTATGGCTACACCTTC. This sequence encodes CASKTGGYYGYTF.

Points on this clone: Within the sample, other DNA sequences also encode this same CDR3. The J gene is TRBJ1-2, the V gene TRBV9; weak D call: TRBD1 (5 bases). The V gene's germline CDR1 is SGDLS and CDR2 YYNGEE. This CDR3 comprises 13 residues. V was shortened by 4 bases and J by 4 bases, with 11 bases between the two germline ends. CDR3: CASSPGGSYGYTF. CDR3 in DNA: TGTGCCAGCAGCCCCGGGGGGAGCTATGGCTACACCTTC. The full variable domain, its missing parts supplied by reference TRBV9 and TRBJ1-2, is DSGVTQTPKHLITATGQRVTLRCSPRSGDLSVYWYQQSLDQGLQFLIQYYNGEERAKGNILERFSAQQFPDLHSELNLSSLELGDSALYFCASSPGGSYGYTFGSGTRLTVV.

The chain couples TRBV7-8 to TRBJ2-3; 7 bases agree with TRBD2. CDR1 is SGHVS, CDR2 FQNEAQ, per germline. With 5 bases clipped from V and 5 bases from J, the junction kept 13 bases outside the gene matches. This CDR3 has 16 residues. The DNA of the CDR3 is TGTGCCAGCAGCCCTAGGAGGTTGGCGGGGGAAGATACGCAGTATTTT. The encoded protein is CASSPRRLAGEDTQYF.

The count of this clone is one. V gene TRBV13 combines with J gene TRBJ2-7; TRBD1 agrees at 8 bases. Trimming removed 5 bases from V and 5 bases from J; junction bases left unmatched: 8. The germline gives CDR1 PRHDT, CDR2 FYEKMQ (reference sequence). This CDR3 spans 14 amino acids. CDR3 region: CASSRRQGSHEQYF. The CDR3 region has the DNA TGTGCCAGCAGCCGGAGACAGGGGAGCCACGAGCAGTACTTC.

Note on this clone: Other DNA sequences in this specimen translate into the identical CDR3. The chain joins TRBV5-1 to TRBJ2-3; 8 bases are shared with TRBD2. After removal of 4 bases from V and 2 bases from J, the junction contained 3 bases not matched to a gene. This CDR3 has 14 residues. Germline assignment: CDR1 SGHRS and CDR2 YFSETQ. The chain's CDR3 is CASSLGLATDTQYF. The CDR3 DNA sequence: TGCGCCAGCAGCCTTGGACTAGCCACAGATACGCAGTATTTT.

This clone appeared a single time. The rearrangement joins TRBV11-2 to TRBJ1-1; a possible D gene is TRBD1 (5 bases). The V gene's germline CDR1 is SGHAT and CDR2 FQNNGV. V was shortened by 3 bases and J by 7 bases, with 18 bases between the two germline ends. This CDR3 has 15 residues. In DNA form, the CDR3 reads TGTGCCAGCAGCTTTTACGAAGGCAGGGAAGGTGAAGCTTTCTTT. Amino acids: CASSFYEGREGEAFF.

V gene TRBV6-5 combines with J gene TRBJ2-1, with D possibly TRBD2 on 6 matching bases. From germline, CDR1 is MNHEY and CDR2 SVGAGI. V was shortened by 5 bases and J by 7 bases, with 9 bases between the two germline ends. The CDR3 runs to 12 residues. In nucleotides, the CDR3 is TGTGCCAGCAGTCAAGGAGGGAATGAGCAGTTCTTC. As protein: CASSQGGNEQFF.

The rearrangement uses TRBV10-3 and TRBJ2-7; TRBD1 matches 9 bases. V was clipped by 4 bases and J by 2 bases; unmatched bases: 6. The CDR3 totals 15 residues. Germline V lookup: CDR1 ENHRY, CDR2 SYGVKD. In DNA form, the CDR3 reads TGTGCCATCAGTGCTTTAGGGGACAGGGCCTACGAGCAGTACTTC. Encoded protein: CAISALGDRAYEQYF.

J is TRBJ2-4 and V is TRBV15; no clear D gene. CDR1 and CDR2 from the germline V gene are LNHNV and YYDKDF (reference sequence). V lost 2 bases and J lost 0, with 11 bases in between. CDR3 size: 16 residues. CDR3 amino acids: CATSRLGRLAKNIQYF. The CDR3 DNA sequence: TGTGCCACCAGCAGACTAGGTCGTTTAGCCAAAAACATTCAGTACTTC.

The count of this clone is one. This chain links TRBV27 with TRBJ1-2, with D hard to call. The CDR3 is 14 residues long. Germline CDR1 reads MNHEY; CDR2 reads SMNVEV (reference sequence). V shed 3 bases and J shed 4 bases, with 12 bases lying between them. CDR3 sequence reads: CASSFIGDSYGYTF. The CDR3 nucleotides read TGTGCCAGCAGTTTTATCGGGGATTCCTATGGCTACACCTTC.

In DNA form, the CDR3 reads TGTGCCAGCAGCCCCGACCCGATGACAGCTGGGGAGACCCAGTACTTC. Translating gives CASSPDPMTAGETQYF. The chain couples TRBV6-6 to TRBJ2-5; possibly TRBD1 for D (5 bases). CDR1 and CDR2 from the germline V gene are MNHNY and SVGAGI (reference sequence). V was cut by 6 bases and J by 5 bases, with 22 bases left in between. This CDR3 is built from 16 residues.

This clone occurred once. The genes are TRBV19 and TRBJ1-5; 7 bases agree with TRBD1. With V trimmed by 3 bases and J by 3 bases, 5 bases remained unmatched. This CDR3 is 15 amino acids long. Germline assignment: CDR1 LNHDA and CDR2 SQIVND (reference sequence). The CDR3 bases are TGTGCCAGTAGTATCCGGGACAGCGCCAATCAGCCCCAGCATTTT. It is translated as CASSIRDSANQPQHF. The full variable domain, rest sourced from reference TRBV19 and TRBJ1-5, is DGGITQSPKYLFRKEGQNVTLSCEQNLNHDAMYWYRQDPGQGLRLIYYSQIVNDFQKGDIAEGYSVSREKKESFPLTVTSAQKNPTAFYLCASSIRDSANQPQHFGDGTRLSIL.

The rearrangement uses TRBV27 and TRBJ1-1; the match to TRBD1 covers 8 bases. The CDR3 has 14 residues. Per germline, CDR1 MNHEY and CDR2 SMNVEV (reference sequence). V lost 6 bases to trimming and J lost 1 base; unmatched junction nucleotides: 4. The CDR3 nucleotides read TGTGCCAGCAGACCGGGACAGGCGAACACTGAAGCTTTCTTT. Translation gives CASRPGQANTEAFF.